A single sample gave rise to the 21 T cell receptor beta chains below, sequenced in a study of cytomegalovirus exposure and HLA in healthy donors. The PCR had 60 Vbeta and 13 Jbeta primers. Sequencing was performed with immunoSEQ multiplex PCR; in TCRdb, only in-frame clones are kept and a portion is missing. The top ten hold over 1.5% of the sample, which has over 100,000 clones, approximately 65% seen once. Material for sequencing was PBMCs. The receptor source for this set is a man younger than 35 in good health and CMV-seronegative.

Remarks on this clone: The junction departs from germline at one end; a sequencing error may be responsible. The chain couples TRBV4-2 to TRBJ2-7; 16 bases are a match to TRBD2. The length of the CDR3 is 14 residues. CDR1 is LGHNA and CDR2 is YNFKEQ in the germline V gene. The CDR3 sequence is CASSPGTSGGGWSF. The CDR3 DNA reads TGTGCCAGCAGCCCCGGGACTAGCGGGGGGGGGTGGAGCTTC.

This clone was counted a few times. CDR3 bases: TGTGCCACCAGCACTCAAGACAGGGGGCACACTGAAGCTTTCTTT. Residues: CATSTQDRGHTEAFF. J is TRBJ1-1 and V is TRBV15, with TRBD1 identical over 10 bases. V was pared by 4 bases and J by 3 bases, with 5 bases of the junction left unmatched. The CDR3 is 15 residues long. Germline CDR1 is LNHNV and CDR2 is YYDKDF (reference sequence).

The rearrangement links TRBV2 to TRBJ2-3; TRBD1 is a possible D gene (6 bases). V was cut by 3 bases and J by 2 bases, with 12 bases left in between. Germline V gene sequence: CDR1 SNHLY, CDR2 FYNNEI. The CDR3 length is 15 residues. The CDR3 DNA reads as TGTGCCAGCAGTGAGTCAGGGGCGGTCACAGATACGCAGTATTTT. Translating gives CASSESGAVTDTQYF.

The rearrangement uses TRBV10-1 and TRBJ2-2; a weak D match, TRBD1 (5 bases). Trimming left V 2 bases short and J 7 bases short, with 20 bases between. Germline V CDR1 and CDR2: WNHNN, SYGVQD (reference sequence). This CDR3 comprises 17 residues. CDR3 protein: CASSETGPGRLGGELFF. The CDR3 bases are TGCGCCAGCAGTGAGACAGGCCCCGGTCGTCTGGGCGGGGAGCTGTTTTTT.

CDR3 amino acids: CASSELARQYGYTF. The CDR3, as DNA: TGTGCCAGCAGTGAATTAGCGCGTCAGTATGGCTACACCTTC. The V gene is TRBV25-1, the J gene TRBJ1-2, with D unclear. Per the germline V gene, CDR1 is MGHDK and CDR2 is SYGVNS. Trimming pared 1 base from V and 5 bases from J, leaving 11 bases between. This CDR3 has 14 residues.

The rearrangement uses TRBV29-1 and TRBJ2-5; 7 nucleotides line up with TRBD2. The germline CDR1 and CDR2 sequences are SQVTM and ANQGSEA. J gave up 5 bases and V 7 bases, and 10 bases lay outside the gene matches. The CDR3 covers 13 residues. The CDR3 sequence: CSGGGTGGETQYF. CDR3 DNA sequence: TGCAGCGGGGGAGGGACGGGCGGGGAGACCCAGTACTTC.

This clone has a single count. The CDR3 sequence is CASSLEGAGPETQYF. As DNA, the CDR3 is TGTGCCAGCAGCTTAGAAGGGGCAGGTCCGGAGACCCAGTACTTC. J is TRBJ2-5 and V is TRBV7-3; D is perhaps TRBD1 (5 bases). Looked up from germline, CDR1 is SGHTA and CDR2 is FQGTGA. The CDR3 spans 15 residues. The V end lost 2 bases, the J end lost 5 bases, and 15 bases lay between the germline ends.

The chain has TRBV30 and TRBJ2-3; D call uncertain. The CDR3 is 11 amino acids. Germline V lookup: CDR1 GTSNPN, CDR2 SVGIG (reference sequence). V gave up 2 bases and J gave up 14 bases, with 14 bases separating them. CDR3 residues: CAWSLGPEAYF. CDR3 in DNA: TGTGCCTGGAGTCTCGGCCCCGAGGCGTATTTT. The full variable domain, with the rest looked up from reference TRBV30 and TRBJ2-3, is SQTIHQWPATLVQPVGSPLSLECTVEGTSNPNLYWYRQAAGRGLQLLFYSVGIGQISSEVPQNLSASRPQDRQFILSSKKLLLSDSGFYLCAWSLGPEAYFGPGTRLTVL.

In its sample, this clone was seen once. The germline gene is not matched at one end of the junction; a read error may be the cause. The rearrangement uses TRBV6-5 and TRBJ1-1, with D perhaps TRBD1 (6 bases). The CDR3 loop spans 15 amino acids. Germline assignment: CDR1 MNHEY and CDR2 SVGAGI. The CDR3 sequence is CPSSYSASTGRGAFF. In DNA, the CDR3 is TGTCCCAGCAGTTACTCTGCATCTACAGGGAGAGGAGCTTTCTTT.

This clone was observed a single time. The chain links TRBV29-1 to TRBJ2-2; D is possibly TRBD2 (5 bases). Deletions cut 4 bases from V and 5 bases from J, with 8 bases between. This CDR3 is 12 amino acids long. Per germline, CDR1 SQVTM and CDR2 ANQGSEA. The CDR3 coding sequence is TGCAGCGTTGTGGCGGGTACCGGGGAGCTGTTTTTT. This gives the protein CSVVAGTGELFF.

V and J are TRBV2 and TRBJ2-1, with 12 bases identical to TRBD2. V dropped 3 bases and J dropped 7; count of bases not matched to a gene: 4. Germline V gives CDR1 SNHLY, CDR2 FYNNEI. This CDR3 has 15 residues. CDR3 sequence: CASSEGLAGGNEQFF. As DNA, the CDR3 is TGTGCCAGCAGTGAGGGACTAGCGGGTGGAAATGAGCAGTTCTTC.

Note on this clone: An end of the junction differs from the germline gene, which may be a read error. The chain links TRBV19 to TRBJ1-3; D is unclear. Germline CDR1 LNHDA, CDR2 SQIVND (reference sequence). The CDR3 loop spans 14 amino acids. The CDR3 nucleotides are TGTGCCAGTAGAGAGGTGGACTCTGGAAACACCATACATTTT. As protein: CASREVDSGNTIHF.

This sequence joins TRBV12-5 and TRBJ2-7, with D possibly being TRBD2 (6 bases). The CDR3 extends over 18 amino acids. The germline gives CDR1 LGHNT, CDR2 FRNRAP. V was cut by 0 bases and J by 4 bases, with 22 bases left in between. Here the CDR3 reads CASGLVLESGTLYYEQYF. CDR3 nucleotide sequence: TGTGCTAGTGGTTTGGTACTGGAATCAGGGACTCTCTATTACGAGCAGTACTTC. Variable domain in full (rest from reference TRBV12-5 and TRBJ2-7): DARVTQTPRHKVTEMGQEVTMRCQPILGHNTVFWYRQTMMQGLELLAYFRNRAPLDDSGMPKDRFSAEMPDATLATLKIQPSEPRDSAVYFCASGLVLESGTLYYEQYFGPGTRLTVT.

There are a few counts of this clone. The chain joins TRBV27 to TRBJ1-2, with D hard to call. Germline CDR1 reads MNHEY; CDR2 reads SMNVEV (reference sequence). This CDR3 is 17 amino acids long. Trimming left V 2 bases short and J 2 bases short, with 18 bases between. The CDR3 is CASSLKGPGRYNYGYTF. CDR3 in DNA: TGTGCCAGCAGTTTAAAAGGTCCCGGGAGATACAACTATGGCTACACCTTC.

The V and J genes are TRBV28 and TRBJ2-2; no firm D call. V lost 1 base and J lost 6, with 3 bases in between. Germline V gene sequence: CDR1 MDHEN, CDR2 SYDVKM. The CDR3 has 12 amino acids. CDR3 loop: CASSLSAGELFF. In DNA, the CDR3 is TGTGCCAGCAGTTTATCGGCCGGGGAGCTGTTTTTT.

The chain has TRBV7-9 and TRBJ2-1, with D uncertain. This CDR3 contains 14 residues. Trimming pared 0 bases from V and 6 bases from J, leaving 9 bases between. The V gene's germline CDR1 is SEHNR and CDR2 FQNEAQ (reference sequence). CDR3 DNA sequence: TGTGCCAGCAGCTTAGCCCGTACAGTCAATGAGCAGTTCTTC. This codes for CASSLARTVNEQFF.

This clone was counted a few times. DNA of the CDR3: TGTGCCAGCTCCCGTATACGCTGGGGGCAGGGGGCGGGGTACTACGAGCAGTACTTC. Translated, it gives CASSRIRWGQGAGYYEQYF. The V and J genes are TRBV27 and TRBJ2-7; 8 bases are a match to TRBD1. Germline values: CDR1 MNHEY, CDR2 SMNVEV (reference sequence). CDR3 length: 19 amino acids. The junction had 24 bases not matched to a gene; V was cut back by 8 bases and J by 3 bases.

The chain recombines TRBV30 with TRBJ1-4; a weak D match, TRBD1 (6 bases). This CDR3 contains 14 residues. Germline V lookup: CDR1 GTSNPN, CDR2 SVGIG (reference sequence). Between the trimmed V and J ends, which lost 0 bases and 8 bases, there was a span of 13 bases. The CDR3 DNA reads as TGTGCCTGGAGTGTAGGGGGTTCGGGGGAAAAACTGTTTTTT. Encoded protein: CAWSVGGSGEKLFF. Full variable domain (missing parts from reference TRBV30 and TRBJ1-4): SQTIHQWPATLVQPVGSPLSLECTVEGTSNPNLYWYRQAAGRGLQLLFYSVGIGQISSEVPQNLSASRPQDRQFILSSKKLLLSDSGFYLCAWSVGGSGEKLFFGSGTQLSVL.

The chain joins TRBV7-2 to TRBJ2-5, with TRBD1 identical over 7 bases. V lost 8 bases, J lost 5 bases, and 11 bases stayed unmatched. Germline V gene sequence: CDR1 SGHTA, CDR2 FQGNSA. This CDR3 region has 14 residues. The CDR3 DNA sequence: TGTGCCAGCGATTTCATAGGGGGCGGGGAGACCCAGTACTTC. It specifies CASDFIGGGETQYF.

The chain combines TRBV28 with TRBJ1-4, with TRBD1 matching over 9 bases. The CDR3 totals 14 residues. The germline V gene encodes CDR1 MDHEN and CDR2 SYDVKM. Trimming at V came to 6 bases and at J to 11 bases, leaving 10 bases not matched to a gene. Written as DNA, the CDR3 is TGTGCCAGCAGCCCTGAGAATGGACAGGGGAAACTGTTTTTT. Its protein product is CASSPENGQGKLFF.

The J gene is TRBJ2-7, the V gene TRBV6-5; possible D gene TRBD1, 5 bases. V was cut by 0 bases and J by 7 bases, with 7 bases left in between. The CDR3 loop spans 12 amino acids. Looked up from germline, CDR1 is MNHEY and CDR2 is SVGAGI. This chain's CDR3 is CASSYSGREQYF. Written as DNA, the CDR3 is TGTGCCAGCAGTTACTCGGGGCGGGAGCAGTACTTC.